These T cell receptor beta chains were read from a single sample in a study of glioma-infiltrating T cells. TCRdb processed the multiplex PCR reads anew with MiXCR; each CDR3 protein has one entry. The table includes roughly 190,000 distinct CDR3 sequences, roughly 32% detected once. Sequences were obtained from glioma tissue, nonneoplastic brain tissue, or PBMCs (not recorded which). Source of these receptors: a human donor with low-grade glioma or glioblastoma, undergoing nonglioma brain surgery, or in good health (not recorded which). Each CDR3 is given with its conserved first and last residue. D genes are given only for firm matches. A row's size may be missing; if present it is once, few, many or a size class.

D gene | J gene | V gene | clone size | CDR3 protein | CDR3 DNA
TRBD1 | TRBJ1-5 | TRBV19 | many | CASSPGQWVDQPQHF | TGTGCCAGTAGTCCGGGACAGTGGGTGGATCAGCCCCAGCATTTT
TRBD2 | TRBJ2-7 | TRBV6-2/TRBV6-3 | many | CASRPTSGRLSYEQYF | TGTGCCAGCAGGCCCACTAGCGGGAGGCTTTCCTACGAGCAGTACTTC
NA | TRBJ1-1 | TRBV15 | NA | CATTREANHAEAFF | TGTGCCACCACCAGAGAGGCCAATCACGCTGAAGCCTTCTTT
NA | TRBJ2-5 | TRBV29-1 | NA | CSVEEGHPETQYF | TGCAGCGTTGAAGAGGGACACCCAGAGACCCAGTACTTC
NA | TRBJ2-1 | TRBV7-8 | many | CASSSTIPTGLGQFF | TGTGCCAGCAGCTCGACTATCCCAACCGGGCTCGGGCAGTTCTTC
NA | TRBJ2-7 | TRBV29-1 | NA | CSVDPPYTEGIFYEQYF | TGCAGCGTTGATCCCCCCTACACGGAGGGGATATTCTACGAGCAGTACTTC
NA | TRBJ2-1 | TRBV27 | once | CANSRRHGSYNEQLF | TGTGCCAACAGTAGGCGCCATGGTTCCTACAATGAGCAGCTCTTC
TRBD2 | TRBJ2-3 | TRBV24-1 | many | CATSPGTRTDTQYF | TGTGCCACCAGTCCCGGGACTAGGACAGATACGCAGTATTTT
NA | TRBJ2-4 | TRBV28 | many | CASYLFSGRMYF | TGTGCCAGCTACCTGTTTTCAGGGCGCATGTACTTC
TRBD2 | TRBJ2-1 | TRBV19 | few | CASSIEVLLAGGGSQFF | TGTGCCAGTAGTATTGAAGTTTTACTAGCGGGAGGGGGAAGTCAGTTCTTC
NA | TRBJ1-5 | TRBV7-2 | many | CASSLPGGSNQPQHF | TGTGCCAGCAGCCTCCCGGGGGGTAGCAATCAGCCCCAGCATTTT
NA | TRBJ2-7 | TRBV7-9 | many | CASSPLMDEQYF | TGTGCCAGCAGCCCCTTGATGGACGAGCAGTACTTC
NA | TRBJ2-1 | TRBV7-8 | many | CASSQGQGRGEQFF | TGTGCCAGCAGCCAGGGGCAGGGCCGTGGTGAGCAGTTCTTC
NA | TRBJ2-1 | TRBV6-6 | many | CASSYSKVPGTTRLYNEQFF | TGTGCCAGCAGTTACTCGAAGGTCCCCGGGACAACGCGACTATACAATGAGCAGTTCTTC
NA | TRBJ2-3 | TRBV19 | many | CASRQLGADTQYF | TGTGCCAGTAGGCAACTAGGAGCAGATACGCAGTATTTT
NA | TRBJ2-1 | TRBV5-1 | NA | CASSLDEETGYNEQFF | TGCGCCAGCAGCTTGGACGAAGAAACAGGGTACAATGAGCAGTTCTTC
NA | TRBJ1-5 | TRBV5-6 | NA | CASSLGFMVSNQPQHF | TGTGCCAGCAGCTTGGGCTTTATGGTGAGCAATCAGCCCCAGCATTTT
TRBD2 | TRBJ2-5 | TRBV28 | many | CASSLTSGRSQYF | TGTGCCAGCAGTTTGACTAGCGGGAGATCCCAGTACTTC
TRBD2 | TRBJ2-3 | TRBV29-1 | many | CSVTRLAGFTDTQYF | TGCAGCGTTACGAGACTAGCGGGATTCACAGATACGCAGTATTTT
TRBD1 | TRBJ2-3 | TRBV6-2/TRBV6-3 | NA | CASSYGTGYTDTQYF | TGTGCCAGCAGTTACGGGACAGGGTACACAGATACGCAGTATTTT
TRBD1 | TRBJ2-1 | TRBV18 | few | CASSPRQGSYNEQFF | TGTGCCAGCTCACCCCGACAGGGTTCCTACAATGAGCAGTTCTTC
NA | TRBJ2-7 | TRBV9 | NA | CASSVGAEVYEQYF | TGTGCCAGCAGCGTAGGTGCGGAGGTATACGAGCAGTACTTC
TRBD2 | TRBJ2-1 | TRBV6-2/TRBV6-3 | many | CASILTSGRNEQFF | TGTGCCAGCATCCTAACTAGCGGTCGTAATGAGCAGTTCTTC
NA | TRBJ2-4 | TRBV6-1 | many | CASRDGAKNIQYF | TGTGCCAGCAGAGACGGAGCCAAAAACATTCAGTACTTC
NA | TRBJ1-5 | TRBV4-1 | few | CASSQDSRQTYSNQPQHF | TGCGCCAGCAGCCAAGATTCAAGGCAGACCTATAGCAATCAGCCCCAGCATTTT
TRBD1 | TRBJ1-4 | TRBV20-1 | many | CSADRDREDNEKLFF | TGCAGTGCTGACAGGGACAGGGAGGATAATGAAAAACTGTTTTTT
TRBD2 | TRBJ2-1 | TRBV20-1 | NA | CSARKREVNEQFF | TGCAGTGCTAGGAAGCGGGAGGTCAATGAGCAGTTCTTC
TRBD2 | TRBJ2-3 | TRBV2 | many | CASSSKGGTSGRFSTDTQYF | TGTGCCAGCAGTAGTAAAGGAGGGACTAGCGGGAGATTCAGCACAGATACGCAGTATTTT
TRBD2 | TRBJ2-5 | TRBV29-1 | few | CSVDIAPGGQETQYF | TGCAGCGTTGATATAGCGCCGGGGGGCCAAGAGACCCAGTACTTC
TRBD1 | TRBJ2-5 | TRBV29-1 | many | CSVDTTGFETQYF | TGCAGCGTTGACACGACAGGGTTTGAGACCCAGTACTTC
NA | TRBJ2-3 | TRBV6-1 | medium-sized | CASSDSLDTQYF | TGTGCCAGCAGTGATTCCCTGGATACGCAGTATTTT
NA | TRBJ2-7 | TRBV29-1 | few | CSVSDRASYEQYF | TGCAGCGTCTCCGACCGGGCTTCCTACGAGCAGTACTTC
NA | TRBJ2-2 | TRBV6-1 | many | CASSSSQGNTGELFF | TGTGCCAGCAGTTCGTCACAGGGGAACACCGGGGAGCTGTTTTTT
NA | TRBJ2-7 | TRBV7-2 | many | CASSLVGSPREQYF | TGTGCCAGCAGCTTAGTCGGGAGTCCACGCGAGCAGTACTTC
NA | TRBJ2-2 | TRBV6-6 | NA | CASSYSKVGRGNTGELFF | TGTGCCAGCAGTTACTCGAAGGTTGGCAGGGGAAACACCGGGGAGCTGTTTTTT
NA | TRBJ1-4 | TRBV5-4 | NA | CASSLASGFATNEKMFF | TGTGCCAGCAGCTTGGCCTCCGGGTTTGCAACTAATGAGAAAATGTTTTTT
NA | TRBJ2-7 | TRBV6-2/TRBV6-3 | many | CASSWEKGSYEQYF | TGTGCCAGCAGTTGGGAAAAGGGCTCCTACGAGCAGTACTTC
TRBD1 | TRBJ1-2 | TRBV6-6 | NA | CVSSYRTGLNYGYTF | TGTGTTAGCAGTTACCGGACAGGGCTTAACTATGGCTACACCTTC
TRBD1 | TRBJ2-5 | TRBV20-1 | many | CSASPGTGWETQYF | TGCAGTGCTAGTCCCGGGACAGGGTGGGAGACCCAGTACTTC
NA | TRBJ1-5 | TRBV27 | many | CASSSIPGGWDQPQHF | TGTGCCAGCAGTTCCATCCCGGGTGGGTGGGATCAGCCCCAGCATTTT
TRBD1 | TRBJ1-1 | TRBV7-9 | many | CASSQGDRGNTEAFF | TGTGCCAGCAGCCAGGGGGACAGAGGAAACACTGAAGCTTTCTTT
NA | TRBJ2-3 | TRBV5-1 | NA | CASSSRTSPTDTQYF | TGCGCCAGCAGCAGCCGGACCAGTCCCACAGATACGCAGTATTTT
NA | TRBJ2-6 | TRBV7-2 | many | CASDNSQGASGANVLTF | TGTGCCAGCGATAACTCACAAGGGGCCTCTGGGGCCAACGTCCTGACTTTC
NA | TRBJ2-7 | TRBV20-1 | many | CSARVWGTEQYF | TGCAGTGCTAGAGTATGGGGGACCGAGCAGTACTTC
NA | TRBJ2-1 | TRBV27 | many | CASSFTGAQQFF | TGTGCCAGCAGTTTTACCGGGGCACAGCAGTTCTTC
NA | TRBJ2-1 | TRBV3-1 | NA | CASSQKSNNEQFF | TGTGCCAGCAGCCAAAAAAGCAACAATGAGCAGTTCTTC
TRBD1 | TRBJ2-3 | TRBV18 | many | CASSPPRTGRNTDTQYF | TGTGCCAGCTCACCACCGCGGACAGGAAGAAACACAGATACGCAGTATTTT
NA | TRBJ2-1 | TRBV7-6 | many | CASSYYPLDRSYNEQFF | TGTGCCAGCAGCTACTATCCCCTGGACAGATCGTACAATGAGCAGTTCTTC
NA | TRBJ1-1 | TRBV18 | many | CASSPPGLSTEAFF | TGTGCCAGCTCACCACCGGGGCTGTCCACTGAAGCTTTCTTT
NA | TRBJ2-3 | TRBV7-2 | NA | CAIRGTYSTDTQYF | TGTGCCATCAGAGGGACCTATAGCACAGATACGCAGTATTTC
NA | TRBJ2-1 | TRBV29-1 | few | CSVAGTTVYNEQFF | TGCAGCGTTGCCGGGACCACAGTTTACAATGAGCAGTTCTTC